Listed below are T cell receptor beta chains from one sample, sequenced in a study of human T cells and chemical hapten exposure. TCRdb recomputed calls from the RACE reads with MiXCR, one row per CDR3 protein. The repertoire includes tens of thousands of distinct CDR3 sequences, 8.5% of them detected once, and approximately 3.7% sits in the top ten. The specimen comprised whole blood, sampled in connection with sensitization to the hapten diphenylcyclopropenone (DPC). The receptors were sampled from a woman aged 45-65 years with alopecia areata. Some clones in this sample may be carry-over from other donors' samples. Both conserved end residues are part of each CDR3. D genes are given only for firm matches. Only part of the rows carry a size: once, few, many, or a class if the clone is expanded.

j_gene | abundance | d_gene | v_gene | CDR3nt | CDR3aa
TRBJ1-3 | . | . | TRBV5-4 | TGTTCCAGCAGCCCCGGACTCTCTGGAAACACCATATATTTT | CSSSPGLSGNTIYF
TRBJ2-3 | . | TRBD1 | TRBV29-1 | TGCAGCGGTGAGGGGGCGGCAGATACGCAGTATTTT | CSGEGAADTQYF
TRBJ2-2 | . | . | TRBV12-3/TRBV12-4 | TGTGCCAGCAGTCCCCGGGCCCAGAACACCGGGGAGCTGTTTTTT | CASSPRAQNTGELFF
TRBJ1-1 | few | TRBD1 | TRBV7-9 | TGTGCCAGCAGCCCAGGGACAGGGCTACGGAACACTGAAGCTTTCTTT | CASSPGTGLRNTEAFF
TRBJ2-1 | . | . | TRBV29-1 | TGCAGCGTTGAGTTTGGGCCAGCGGTGTACAATGAGCAGTTCTTC | CSVEFGPAVYNEQFF
TRBJ1-5 | few | TRBD1 | TRBV6-6 | TGTGCCAGCAGTTGGACCCGGGAGGGGGCCAGCAATCAGCCCCAGCATTTT | CASSWTREGASNQPQHF
TRBJ2-3 | . | . | TRBV15 | TGTGCCACCAGCAGGTCGACAGGGACTGATACGCAGTATTTT | CATSRSTGTDTQYF
TRBJ2-2 | few | . | TRBV12-3/TRBV12-4 | TGTGCCAGCAGTTCCGACATGAACACCGGGGAGCTGTTTTTT | CASSSDMNTGELFF
TRBJ1-2 | many | . | TRBV29-1 | TGCAGCGTTGAAGGAGGTGGCTACACCTTC | CSVEGGGYTF
TRBJ2-3 | few | TRBD2 | TRBV4-1 | TGCGCCAGCAGCCGGGGACTAGCGGAGACAGATACGCAGTATTTT | CASSRGLAETDTQYF
TRBJ2-1 | many | . | TRBV4-2 | TGTGCCAGCAGCCAACTTACCCGGGACCCTAATGTCTTCTTC | CASSQLTRDPNVFF
TRBJ2-1 | few | . | TRBV3-1 | TGTGCCAGCAGCCAAGACGTGGGGACATACAATGAGCAGTTCTTC | CASSQDVGTYNEQFF
TRBJ2-7 | many | TRBD2 | TRBV6-5 | TGTGCCAGCAGCAATAGCGGGGGGGGCTCCGAGCAGTACTTC | CASSNSGGGSEQYF
TRBJ1-2 | many | TRBD1 | TRBV4-2 | TGTGCCAGCAGCCAAGGGGACAGGAGAAAATCTAACTATGGCTACACCTTC | CASSQGDRRKSNYGYTF
TRBJ2-3 | many | TRBD1 | TRBV5-1 | TGCGCCAGCAGCGCGGGGGACAGGGAAACAGATACGCAGTATTTT | CASSAGDRETDTQYF
TRBJ2-5 | few | TRBD2 | TRBV9 | TGTGCCAGCAGCGTAATAGCGGGGTACGGGACCCAGTACTTC | CASSVIAGYGTQYF
TRBJ2-3 | many | . | TRBV5-1 | TGCGCCAGCTTGCCGGATCCGTTCACAGATACGCAGTATTTT | CASLPDPFTDTQYF
TRBJ2-7 | few | TRBD1 | TRBV10-3 | TGTGCCACCGGCCAGGGGGAAGAGCAGTACTTC | CATGQGEEQYF
TRBJ2-7 | few | TRBD2 | TRBV11-2 | TGTGCCAGCAGCTTTCCCCCGGGGGGGGCCCCGAATGAGCAGTACTTC | CASSFPPGGAPNEQYF
TRBJ2-7 | . | TRBD2 | TRBV27 | TGTGCCAGCAGTTTGGTAGCGGGATCAAGCTCCTACGAGCAGTACTTC | CASSLVAGSSSYEQYF
TRBJ2-6 | . | . | TRBV5-1 | TGCGCCAGCAGCTTGAAAACAGGGCTCTCTGGGGCCAACGTCCTGACTTTC | CASSLKTGLSGANVLTF
TRBJ2-4 | few | . | TRBV20-1 | TGCAGTGCTAGAGATCGAGTAGCCAAAAACATTCAGTACTTC | CSARDRVAKNIQYF
TRBJ2-3 | . | . | TRBV20-1 | TGCAGTGCTAGAGATTTCGCCGGGACGAGAAGCACAGATACGCAGTATTTT | CSARDFAGTRSTDTQYF
TRBJ2-1 | . | . | TRBV7-2 | TGTGCCAGCAGCCCGACTAACAATGAGCAGTTCTTC | CASSPTNNEQFF
TRBJ2-7 | few | . | TRBV20-1 | TGCAGTGCTTACGGGGACTCCTACGAGCAGTACTTC | CSAYGDSYEQYF
TRBJ2-3 | few | . | TRBV13 | TGTGCCAGCAGCTCTTATTTTCCCGATACGCAGTATTTT | CASSSYFPDTQYF
TRBJ2-7 | few | TRBD2 | TRBV7-9 | TGTGCCAGCGAGATAGCGGGGGGATCCTACGAGCAGTACTTC | CASEIAGGSYEQYF
TRBJ2-5 | few | . | TRBV29-1 | TGCAGCGTTAGAGACAGGTGGGGCCAAGAGACCCAGTACTTC | CSVRDRWGQETQYF
TRBJ2-6 | few | . | TRBV2 | TGTGCCAGCAGTGATAGACAGTCTGGGGCCAACGTCCTGACTTTC | CASSDRQSGANVLTF
TRBJ2-3 | few | . | TRBV19 | TGTGCCAGTAGAGATGGCGCGAGCACAGATACGCAGTATTTT | CASRDGASTDTQYF
TRBJ1-2 | . | . | TRBV28 | TGTGCCAGCACCGAAGGGGCGTTTCGTGACTCTCGTAACTATGGCTACACCTTC | CASTEGAFRDSRNYGYTF
TRBJ1-5 | many | . | TRBV6-5 | TGTGCCAGCAGTTACGGGGGGGCGGGCAATCAGCCCCAGCATTTT | CASSYGGAGNQPQHF
TRBJ2-2 | . | . | TRBV29-1 | TGCAGCGTACTCGTTGCAGGGTTCGGGAGCGGGGAGCTGTTTTTT | CSVLVAGFGSGELFF
TRBJ1-2 | few | TRBD1 | TRBV13 | TGTGCCAGCAGCTTAAATTTAGGGACAGGGGGTCGGGATGGCTACACCTTC | CASSLNLGTGGRDGYTF
TRBJ1-6 | few | . | TRBV5-6 | TGTGCCAGCAGCGGGGACCGGGCCGATAATTCACCCCTCCACTTT | CASSGDRADNSPLHF
TRBJ2-7 | many | . | TRBV25-1 | TGTGCCAGCACTCCCGTGGGGTCCCACGAGCAGTACTTC | CASTPVGSHEQYF
TRBJ2-7 | many | . | TRBV4-3 | TGTGCCAGCAGCCAAGATCGAGGACCGCAATACGAGCAGTACTTC | CASSQDRGPQYEQYF
TRBJ1-5 | many | TRBD1 | TRBV29-1 | TGCAGCGTCTCCAGCGCCACAGGGGGCGCTGGACAGCCCCAGCATTTT | CSVSSATGGAGQPQHF
TRBJ2-7 | many | . | TRBV20-1 | TGCAGTGCTAAAGGCCAGGACTCCTACGAGCAGTACTTC | CSAKGQDSYEQYF
TRBJ1-4 | many | TRBD1 | TRBV4-1 | TGCGCCAGCAGCCAGAGACAGGGTTTTGGTGAAAAACTGTTTTTT | CASSQRQGFGEKLFF
TRBJ2-1 | . | TRBD2 | TRBV6-5 | TGTGCCAGCAGTTACCAAGCGGGAAGCTCCTACAATGAGCAGTTCTTC | CASSYQAGSSYNEQFF
TRBJ2-7 | . | . | TRBV29-1 | TGCAGCGTTGAGGGGAGGGACAGAGACTACGAGCAGTACTTC | CSVEGRDRDYEQYF
TRBJ1-2 | . | . | TRBV4-2 | TGTGCCAGCAGCCAAGATCCCGGGACAGGCTACACCTTC | CASSQDPGTGYTF
TRBJ2-7 | . | TRBD1 | TRBV24-1 | TGTGCCACCAGTGATCCCACAGGGGGCGGCGAGCAGTACTTC | CATSDPTGGGEQYF
TRBJ2-2 | . | TRBD2 | TRBV7-2 | TGTGCCAGCAGCCCCCAGAGCGGGAGGGCCGGAACCGGGGAGCTGTTTTTT | CASSPQSGRAGTGELFF
TRBJ1-1 | . | . | TRBV6-5 | TGTGCCAGCAGTTCCCTAGGGGGGCCCACTGAAGCTTTCTTT | CASSSLGGPTEAFF
TRBJ2-7 | many | . | TRBV29-1 | TGCAGCGTCTACGAGTCCCCCGGATTGGACTTC | CSVYESPGLDF
TRBJ2-5 | few | TRBD2 | TRBV24-1 | TGTGCCACCAGTGATTTCGCGACTAGCGGGAGCCTGTACCAAGAGACCCAGTACTTC | CATSDFATSGSLYQETQYF
TRBJ2-4 | . | . | TRBV28 | TGTGCCAGCAGTCAGCCACCCGGGGCCAAAAACATTCAGTACTTC | CASSQPPGAKNIQYF
TRBJ1-1 | many | TRBD1 | TRBV7-8 | TGTGCCAGCAGCTTTTCGACAGGGAGGACTGAAGCTTTCTTT | CASSFSTGRTEAFF